This T cell receptor (beta chain) emerged from a study of blood T cell repertoires in COVID-19. Source study methods: Estimation of nucleated cell counts relied on the amplification of reference gene primers. Using immunoSEQ multiplex PCR, the repertoire was profiled, and TCRdb retains in-frame clones only, with some absent. Clone size and V and J calls were adopted from that table, with D and trimming inferred from the DNA. The sample includes some 190,000 clones, around 87% seen only once; the top ten take roughly 25%. CDR1 and CDR2 from the germline V gene are MNHEY and SVGEGT. V was clipped by 5 bases and J by 6 bases, with 30 bases between them. The CDR3 contains 19 residues.

The specimen sequenced was PBMCs or T cells enriched from blood (not recorded which). This chain connects TRBV6-2 or TRBV6-3 to TRBJ2-3; the D gene is possibly TRBD1 (8 bases). The sequence was collected from a woman between 40 and 55 years old in a cohort exposed to, infected with or recovered from COVID-19 (not recorded which). This chain's CDR3 is CASSNPGQGASLGGDTQYF. The CDR3 region has the DNA TGTGCCAGCAGTAATCCCGGACAGGGAGCTTCCCTCGGGGGGGATACGCAGTATTTT.